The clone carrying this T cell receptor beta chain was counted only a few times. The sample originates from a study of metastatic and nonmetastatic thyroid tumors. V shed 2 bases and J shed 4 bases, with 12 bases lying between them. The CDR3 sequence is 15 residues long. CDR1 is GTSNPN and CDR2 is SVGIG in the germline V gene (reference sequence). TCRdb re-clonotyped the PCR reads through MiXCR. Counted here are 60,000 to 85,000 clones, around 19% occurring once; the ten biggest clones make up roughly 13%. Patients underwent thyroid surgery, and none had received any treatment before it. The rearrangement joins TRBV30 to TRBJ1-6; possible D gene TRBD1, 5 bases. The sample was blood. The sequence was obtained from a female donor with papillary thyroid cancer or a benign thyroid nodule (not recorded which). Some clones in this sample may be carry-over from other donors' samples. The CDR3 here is CAWSKRDLYNSPLHF. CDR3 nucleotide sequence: TGTGCCTGGAGTAAGAGGGACCTATATAATTCACCCCTCCACTTT.